This TCR beta chain was profiled in a study of blood T cell repertoires in COVID-19. Study overall: Sources were T cells, B-cell-depleted T cells, or PBMCs; the material itself was cDNA or gDNA.

CDR1 and CDR2 (germline): MDHEN, SYDVKM. V dropped 4 bases and J dropped 5; count of bases not matched to a gene: 12. CDR3 size: 16 residues. Some clones are missing from TCRdb's copy, which holds only in-frame ones; the method was immunoSEQ multiplex PCR. The sample has approximately 170,000 clones, around nine tenths seen once. Sequencing was done on a sample of peripheral blood. The clonotype was recovered from a man aged 18 to 35 with active or convalescent COVID-19. The rearrangement links TRBV28 to TRBJ1-2; 8 bases fit TRBD1. The CDR3 here is CASSSLPRTGIYGYTF. CDR3 bases: TGTGCCAGCAGTTCCCTCCCACGGACAGGGATATATGGCTACACCTTC.